The next 32 T cell receptor beta chains were all read from a single sample in a study of T cell responses to AZD1222 COVID-19 vaccine. Method: immunoSEQ multiplex PCR; TCRdb's copy keeps in-frame clones and lacks some. The data hold 130,000 or so clones, with 85% to 95% observed a single time. The sequenced sample was peripheral blood, obtained on day 0 of MenACWY control vaccination. The receptor source for this set is an adult in good health.

The V gene is TRBV6-5, the J gene TRBJ1-2; a weak D match, TRBD1 (5 bases). Germline lookup yields CDR1 MNHEY and CDR2 SVGAGI. This CDR3 comprises 16 residues. Trimming took 0 bases from V and 5 from J, leaving 16 bases between them. The DNA for the CDR3 is TGTGCCAGCAGTTACTCGGTGCTCAGGGCGGGTTATGGCTACACCTTC. It specifies CASSYSVLRAGYGYTF.

The gene calls are TRBV7-9 and TRBJ1-6; 7 positions agree with TRBD1. With 5 bases clipped from V and 5 bases from J, the junction kept 3 bases outside the gene matches. Germline CDR1 SEHNR, CDR2 FQNEAQ (reference sequence). The CDR3 runs 14 residues. CDR3 amino acids: CASSPTGDNSPLHF. The CDR3 DNA reads as TGTGCCAGCAGCCCAACAGGGGATAATTCACCCCTCCACTTT.

DNA of the CDR3: TGTGCCAGCAGCCTCGGACAGGGAGAACGGACGGGAGCTTTCTTT. This translates into CASSLGQGERTGAFF. J is TRBJ1-1 and V is TRBV5-5; TRBD1 matches 8 bases. The CDR3 has 15 residues. Germline trimming cut 4 bases from V and 10 bases from J; bases unmatched to any gene: 15. Germline V gene sequence: CDR1 SGHKS, CDR2 YYEKEE (reference sequence).

This chain connects TRBV21-1 to TRBJ1-2; TRBD1 is the table's D call and was not checked against the DNA. TRBV21-1 is annotated as a pseudogene. The CDR3 is 17 residues long. This CDR3 is CASSNISAAGARYGYTF. CDR3 DNA sequence: TGTGCCAGCAGCAATATCAGTGCGGCAGGGGCAAGGTATGGCTACACCTTC.

This clone was seen just once. V usage is TRBV28 and J usage is TRBJ1-1, with D maybe TRBD1 (5 bases). The CDR3 contains 13 residues. Germline assignment: CDR1 MDHEN and CDR2 SYDVKM. V was trimmed by 1 base and J by 4 bases, leaving 7 bases between them. As DNA, the CDR3 is TGTGCCAGCAGTTTATCAGGGCCCACTGAAGCTTTCTTT. Translation: CASSLSGPTEAFF.

This rearrangement joins TRBV7-9 to TRBJ2-7; D is ambiguous. The V gene lost 4 bases and the J gene lost 4 bases, with 20 bases spanning the gap. The CDR3 runs to 16 residues. Germline V lookup: CDR1 SEHNR, CDR2 FQNEAQ (reference sequence). The CDR3 spells CASSSSPGQPDYEQYF. The DNA of the CDR3 is TGTGCCAGCAGCTCGTCCCCGGGCCAGCCTGATTACGAGCAGTACTTC.

This rearrangement joins TRBV4-1 to TRBJ2-6; possible D gene TRBD2, 6 bases. The CDR3 sequence is 18 residues long. The germline V and J ends were trimmed by 1 base and 0 bases, with 13 bases remaining between them. Germline V gene sequence: CDR1 MGHRA, CDR2 YSYEKL. This CDR3 is CASSQGRAVGSGANVLTF. CDR3 nucleotides: TGCGCCAGCAGCCAAGGGAGGGCAGTAGGCTCTGGGGCCAACGTCCTGACTTTC.

The rearrangement links TRBV9 to TRBJ2-2; D call uncertain. Trimming pared 0 bases from V and 6 bases from J, leaving 6 bases between. Germline CDR1 SGDLS, CDR2 YYNGEE. The CDR3 sequence is 13 residues long. The CDR3 DNA reads TGTGCCAGCAGCGTAGGTAGCCCCGGGGAGCTGTTTTTT. Translated, it gives CASSVGSPGELFF.

This chain connects TRBV5-6 to TRBJ1-5; a weak D match, TRBD1 (6 bases). V lost 2 bases to trimming and J lost 2 bases, with 14 bases between them. Germline CDR1 and CDR2: SGHDT and YYEEEE. The length of the CDR3 is 16 residues. CDR3 amino acids: CASSFHQGLGNQPQHF. CDR3 DNA: TGTGCCAGCAGCTTTCATCAGGGGTTGGGCAATCAGCCCCAGCATTTT.

The chain uses TRBV14 and TRBJ1-1, with D tentatively TRBD1 (6 bases). The CDR3 runs 15 residues. The V end was cut by 7 bases, the J end by 2 bases, with 17 bases between. The germline V gene has CDR1 SGHDN and CDR2 FVKESK. The CDR3 loop is CASKPLRGSNTEAFF. CDR3 bases: TGTGCCAGCAAACCCTTGAGGGGGAGCAACACTGAAGCTTTCTTT.

This chain's CDR3 is CASRTRGYGTNEKLFF. For the CDR3, the DNA is TGCGCCAGCAGAACTAGGGGATATGGGACTAATGAAAAACTGTTTTTT. This rearrangement joins TRBV4-1 to TRBJ1-4, with a tentative D call TRBD1 (5 bases). The CDR3 is 16 residues long. The germline CDR1 and CDR2 sequences are MGHRA and YSYEKL. The V and J ends lost 6 bases and 2 bases respectively, with 16 bases between them.

V is TRBV9 and J is TRBJ1-5; unclear D gene. Germline lookup yields CDR1 SGDLS and CDR2 YYNGEE. V gave up 3 bases and J gave up 0 bases, with 7 bases separating them. CDR3 length: 14 residues. The CDR3 loop reads CASSATYSNQPQHF. The CDR3 coding sequence is TGTGCCAGCAGCGCCACCTATAGCAATCAGCCCCAGCATTTT.

The genes are TRBV7-9 and TRBJ2-5; 8 bases align to TRBD2. The CDR3 consists of 18 residues. V shed 3 bases, J shed 6 bases, and the junction held 18 bases outside the gene matches. The germline gives CDR1 SEHNR, CDR2 FQNEAQ (reference sequence). CDR3 sequence reads: CASSFGPSSGSHLQTQYF. For the CDR3, the DNA is TGTGCCAGCAGCTTCGGCCCCTCTAGCGGGTCCCATCTGCAGACCCAGTACTTC.

This chain connects TRBV2 to TRBJ1-5; D remains unclear. The CDR3 covers 15 residues. From germline, CDR1 is SNHLY and CDR2 FYNNEI. V gave up 2 bases and J gave up 2 bases, with 10 bases separating them. The DNA of the CDR3 is TGTGCCAGCAGTGAAAGGTGGGAACGCAATCAGCCCCAGCATTTT. This gives the protein CASSERWERNQPQHF.

V gene TRBV5-1 combines with J gene TRBJ1-2; TRBD1 aligns across 7 bases. The V gene's germline CDR1 is SGHRS and CDR2 YFSETQ. Trimming cost V 0 bases and J 0 bases; bases outside gene matches: 14. CDR3 length: 19 residues. CDR3 coding DNA: TGCGCCAGCAGCTTGGGATTCCCGGGACAGTCTCATTCTAACTATGGCTACACCTTC. Translated, it gives CASSLGFPGQSHSNYGYTF.

The rearrangement links TRBV20-1 to TRBJ1-1; D not resolved. Germline loops: CDR1 DFQATT, CDR2 SNEGSKA (reference sequence). The CDR3 loop spans 11 amino acids. V lost 5 bases and J 11 bases, leaving 15 bases between the germline ends. CDR3 region: CSAHMEPTAFF. CDR3 in DNA: TGCAGTGCTCATATGGAGCCCACTGCTTTCTTT.

This clone came up once. V and J are TRBV2 and TRBJ1-1; D gene ambiguous. The ends were cut back, 7 bases at V and 1 base at J, with 13 bases in the middle. Per the germline V gene, CDR1 is SNHLY and CDR2 is FYNNEI. The CDR3 has 14 amino acids. The CDR3 nucleotides read TGTGCCAGCACCTTAGGACTGCCGAACACTGAAGCTTTCTTT. This codes for CASTLGLPNTEAFF. Filled out from reference TRBV2 and TRBJ1-1, the complete variable domain reads EPEVTQTPSHQVTQMGQEVILRCVPISNHLYFYWYRQILGQKVEFLVSFYNNEISEKSEIFDDQFSVERPDGSNFTLKIRSTKLEDSAMYFCASTLGLPNTEAFFGQGTRLTVV.

V is TRBV27 and J is TRBJ2-1; maybe TRBD1 (6 bases). Germline V gene data show CDR1 as MNHEY and CDR2 as SMNVEV (reference sequence). Trimming took 5 bases from V and 13 from J, leaving 15 bases between them. The CDR3 sequence is 12 residues long. The CDR3 sequence: CASSVTGYGQFF. CDR3 DNA: TGTGCCAGCAGTGTCACAGGGTACGGTCAGTTCTTC.

This rearrangement joins TRBV4-2 to TRBJ2-1, with D tentatively TRBD2 (6 bases). The CDR3 extends over 16 amino acids. V was pared by 4 bases and J by 4 bases, with 17 bases between. The germline gives CDR1 LGHNA, CDR2 YNFKEQ. The CDR3 sequence is CASSLGDSSPYNEQFF. CDR3 in DNA: TGTGCCAGCAGCCTCGGGGACTCGTCCCCATACAATGAGCAGTTCTTC.

The chain uses TRBV10-3 and TRBJ1-2; D gene unclear. The V gene's germline CDR1 is ENHRY and CDR2 SYGVKD. Trimming took off 6 bases at V and 8 bases at J, with 19 bases between the two ends. This CDR3 has 14 amino acids. CDR3 DNA sequence: TGTGCCATCAGCTCAATGGTCGGGGTGCGCGGCTACACCTTC. Its translation is CAISSMVGVRGYTF.

The rearrangement links TRBV5-5 to TRBJ2-6; the D is unclear. This CDR3 has 14 residues. The germline gives CDR1 SGHKS, CDR2 YYEKEE (reference sequence). Trimming pared 7 bases from V and 2 bases from J, leaving 10 bases between. The CDR3 loop is CASRSIPGANVLTF. CDR3 bases: TGTGCCAGCCGGAGTATCCCTGGGGCCAACGTCCTGACTTTC.

This clone was picked up a small number of times. This rearrangement joins TRBV28 to TRBJ1-5; D ambiguous. CDR3 length: 14 amino acids. From germline, CDR1 is MDHEN and CDR2 SYDVKM. Trimming pared 2 bases from V and 1 base from J, leaving 6 bases between. CDR3 sequence: CASSLTRSNQPQHF. CDR3 nucleotides: TGTGCCAGCAGTTTAACGCGAAGCAATCAGCCCCAGCATTTT. Variable domain in full (rest from reference TRBV28 and TRBJ1-5): DVKVTQSSRYLVKRTGEKVFLECVQDMDHENMFWYRQDPGLGLRLIYFSYDVKMKEKGDIPEGYSVSREKKERFSLILESASTNQTSMYLCASSLTRSNQPQHFGDGTRLSIL.

The genes are TRBV10-2 and TRBJ1-1, with D unclear. V shed 7 bases and J shed 3 bases, with 15 bases lying between them. Germline V CDR1 and CDR2: WSHSY, SAAADI. This CDR3 is built from 14 residues. The CDR3 DNA is TGCGCCAGCACCCCCCGAGGAGTATACACTGAAGCTTTCTTT. It specifies CASTPRGVYTEAFF.

The V call is TRBV20-1, the J call TRBJ1-1; D is ambiguous. Germline CDR1 and CDR2: DFQATT and SNEGSKA (reference sequence). Trimming left V 3 bases short and J 2 bases short, with 10 bases between. The CDR3 sequence is 13 residues long. This chain's CDR3 is CSASTRSNTEAFF. CDR3 sequence (DNA): TGCAGTGCTAGTACGAGGTCCAACACTGAAGCTTTCTTT.

The V gene is TRBV6-2 or TRBV6-3, the J gene TRBJ2-1; D is perhaps TRBD1 (7 bases). CDR3 size: 16 residues. Looked up from germline, CDR1 is MNHEY and CDR2 is SVGEGT. Trimming shortened V by 5 bases and J by 8 bases, and 22 bases separated the two germline ends. CDR3 DNA sequence: TGTGCCAGCAGTCATAGACAGGGAGGTAACATCGATGAGCAGTTCTTC. Protein: CASSHRQGGNIDEQFF.

The J gene is TRBJ2-5, the V gene TRBV5-5; 8 bases are shared with TRBD2. Trimming removed 4 bases from V and 2 bases from J; junction bases left unmatched: 7. This CDR3 has 15 residues. In germline, CDR1 is SGHKS, CDR2 YYEKEE (reference sequence). This chain's CDR3 is CASSRGLVKQETQYF. CDR3 DNA sequence: TGTGCCAGCAGCAGGGGACTAGTCAAACAAGAGACCCAGTACTTC. The full variable domain, completed using reference TRBV5-5 and TRBJ2-5, is DAGVTQSPTHLIKTRGQQVTLRCSPISGHKSVSWYQQVLGQGPQFIFQYYEKEERGRGNFPDRFSARQFPNYSSELNVNALLLGDSALYLCASSRGLVKQETQYFGPGTRLLVL.

V is TRBV28 and J is TRBJ1-6, with 8 bases identical to TRBD1. There are 14 residues in the CDR3. V shed 7 bases, J shed 13 bases, and the junction held 12 bases outside the gene matches. The germline V gene encodes CDR1 MDHEN and CDR2 SYDVKM. As DNA, the CDR3 is TGTGCCAGCAACCCGACAGGGGTTAACCTTCCCCTCCACTTT. This encodes CASNPTGVNLPLHF.

This clone was counted a few times. The rearrangement uses TRBV27 and TRBJ2-7, with TRBD2 matching over 8 bases. Germline CDR1 and CDR2: MNHEY and SMNVEV (reference sequence). V trimming: 5 bases; J trimming: 6 bases; junction bases outside the gene matches: 6. CDR3 size: 13 residues. CDR3 sequence (DNA): TGTGCCAGCAGTCTCCGGGGGGGCTTCGAGCAGTACTTC. This codes for CASSLRGGFEQYF.

The rearrangement joins TRBV29-1 to TRBJ2-4; a possible D gene is TRBD1 (6 bases). CDR1 is SQVTM, CDR2 ANQGSEA, per germline. V lost 6 bases, J lost 2 bases, and 14 bases lay in between. This CDR3 comprises 14 residues. CDR3: CSVRRGGTKNIQYF. The CDR3 DNA follows: TGCAGCGTCCGGAGAGGGGGTACCAAAAACATTCAGTACTTC. Full variable domain (remainder filled in from reference TRBV29-1 and TRBJ2-4): SAVISQKPSRDICQRGTSLTIQCQVDSQVTMMFWYRQQPGQSLTLIATANQGSEATYESGFVIDKFPISRPNLTFSTLTVSNMSPEDSSIYLCSVRRGGTKNIQYFGAGTRLSVL.

J is TRBJ1-1 and V is TRBV7-2; the D is unclear. Germline CDR1 and CDR2: SGHTA and FQGNSA. The CDR3 covers 14 residues. V was shortened by 0 bases and J by 1 base, with 6 bases between the two germline ends. CDR3 protein: CASSLAQPNTEAFF. The CDR3 DNA reads as TGTGCCAGCAGCTTAGCTCAGCCGAACACTGAAGCTTTCTTT.

V usage is TRBV7-8 and J usage is TRBJ1-2; D unresolved. Germline CDR1 is SGHVS and CDR2 is FQNEAQ. The CDR3 runs to 14 residues. Trimming took off 7 bases at V and 6 bases at J, with 18 bases between the two ends. The CDR3 DNA reads as TGTGCCAGCACCCCTTACCGGGAGACGGATGGCTACACCTTC. Translation gives CASTPYRETDGYTF.

DNA for the CDR3: TGTGCCAGCAGTTTCTCCGCGTATGGCTACACCTTC. It is translated as CASSFSAYGYTF. J is TRBJ1-2 and V is TRBV12-3 or TRBV12-4; D remains ambiguous. V lost 3 bases, J lost 5 bases, and 7 bases lay in between. The CDR3 runs 12 residues.